This TCR beta chain comes out of a study of blood T cell repertoires in COVID-19 (dated by TCRdb to the early 2020s). As for the study more broadly: Collaborator samples came from the United States, Italy and Spain and covered acute and convalescent phases of COVID-19. The material from the prospective study consisted of cDNA or gDNA derived from T cells, B-cell-depleted T cells, or PBMCs. Deeply sampled blood TCRbeta repertoires from subjects exposed to, actively infected with, or recovered from COVID-19 were included in the dataset. A freely available public database, intended as a resource for researchers studying the immune response to SARS-CoV-2, is where the repertoires were released. Samples were obtained from the ongoing ImmuneRACE study (first 160 participants) and from approximately 1,200 subjects provided by 6 global collaborators. Nearly every sample came with metadata listing a de-identified subject ID, COVID-19 status, age in years and sex. Where available, HLA class I and class II types were taken from metadata supplied by the sample provider and were not determined by assay-based typing.

The CDR3 goes from the cysteine to the phenylalanine over 15 residues. The CDR3 DNA has 45 bases and is translated from base 1. At the junction V is shortened by 4 bases and J by 4 bases; bases outside the gene matches: 9. Based on the germline V gene, the CDR1 and CDR2 sequences are SGHDT and YYEEEE. Study-wide findings and limitations: Clinical and demographic metadata were provided uncurated, with the amount varying by source and participant.

On this clone itself: Its recognized antigen is unknown. Base qualities are missing; no much larger clone stands one base away.

Each collaborating institution followed its own protocols to collect whole blood in K2EDTA tubes. For TCRbeta analysis, collaborators shipped samples as frozen whole blood, isolated PBMCs, or DNA extracted from either of those sample types. TCRbeta CDR3 regions were amplified from genomic DNA by means of the immunoSEQ Assay, a bias-controlled multiplex PCR. As for how the authors treated the data: The number of nucleated cells in each sample was estimated from the amplification of reference gene primers within the assay. To quantify the absolute abundance of each unique TCRbeta CDR3 rearrangement, sequence reads were collapsed and filtered. For each sample, productive Simpson clonality was calculated by taking the square root of Simpson's diversity index across productive rearrangements. What TCRdb holds here is the immuneACCESS table cut down to in-frame rearrangements. Part of the clones is not present; checked against another copy, under half of the missing clones reflect an unresolved V gene, and the others are unexplained. That table supplies the V and J calls and clone size; D and trimming were determined from the DNA. The sample profile shows about 320,000 clones; 86% of them were found once. About 1.7% of the sample is taken by the ten largest.

The chain employs TRBV5-6 and TRBJ2-5, with 8 bases matching TRBD1. This TCR was recovered from a woman aged 50 to 60 with acute or convalescent COVID-19. Material: peripheral blood. The sequenced DNA: TGTGCCAGCAGCCCCTTGCAGGGGGCGGGAGAGACCCAGTACTTC. It specifies CASSPLQGAGETQYF.